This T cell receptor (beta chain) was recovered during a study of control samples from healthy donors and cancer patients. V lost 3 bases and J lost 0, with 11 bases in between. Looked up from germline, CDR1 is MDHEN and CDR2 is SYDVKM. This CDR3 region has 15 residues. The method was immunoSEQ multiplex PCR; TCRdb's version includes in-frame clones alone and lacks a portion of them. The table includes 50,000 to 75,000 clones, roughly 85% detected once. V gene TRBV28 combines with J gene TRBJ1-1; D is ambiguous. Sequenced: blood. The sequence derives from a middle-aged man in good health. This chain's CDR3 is CASSLRSLMNTEAFF. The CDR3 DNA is TGTGCCAGCAGTTTGCGGAGTCTCATGAACACTGAAGCTTTCTTT.